Shown below are 2 T cell receptor beta chains from a single sample sequenced in a study of response to subunit inactivated influenza vaccine. TCRdb called the RT-PCR reads again in MiXCR, with one record for every CDR3 protein. The data contain 650,000 to 800,000 distinct CDR3 sequences, around 13% of them singletons. Sample: PBMCs from blood, taken 14 days before vaccination. These receptors came from a man aged 45 to 65 who received an inactivated influenza vaccine.

In this sample, this clonotype turned up a few times. The V and J genes are TRBV7-3 and TRBJ1-6; 9 bases map to TRBD1. J lost 9 bases, V lost 4 bases, and 1 base had no gene match. CDR1 SGHTA and CDR2 FQGTGA come from the germline V gene. CDR3 size: 13 residues. The CDR3 is CASSSGQGSPLHF. CDR3 nucleotides: TGTGCCAGCAGCTCGGGACAGGGTTCACCCCTCCACTTT.

This clonotype has more than one count but fewer than ten. The gene calls are TRBV20-1 and TRBJ1-6; D gene ambiguous. The germline gives CDR1 DFQATT, CDR2 SNEGSKA (reference sequence). This CDR3 contains 12 residues. Trimming left V 6 bases short and J 10 bases short, with 13 bases between. CDR3: CSASRVRSPLHF. CDR3 DNA sequence: TGCAGTGCCTCGAGGGTTCGATCACCCCTCCACTTT.